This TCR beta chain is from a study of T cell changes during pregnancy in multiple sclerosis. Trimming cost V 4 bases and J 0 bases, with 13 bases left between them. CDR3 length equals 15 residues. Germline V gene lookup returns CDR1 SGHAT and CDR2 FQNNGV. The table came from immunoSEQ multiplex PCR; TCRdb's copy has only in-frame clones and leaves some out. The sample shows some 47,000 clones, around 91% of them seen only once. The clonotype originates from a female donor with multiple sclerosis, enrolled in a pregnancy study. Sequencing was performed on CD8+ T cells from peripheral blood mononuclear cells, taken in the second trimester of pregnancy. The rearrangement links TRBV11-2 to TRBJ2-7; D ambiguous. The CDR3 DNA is TGTGCCAGCAGCTCCGTCCTTACAAGCTCCTACGAGCAGTACTTC. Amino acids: CASSSVLTSSYEQYF.